The clone carrying this T cell receptor (beta chain) was counted a few times. The sample belongs to a study of cytomegalovirus exposure and HLA in healthy donors. Trimming took off 2 bases at V and 0 bases at J, with 13 bases between the two ends. The germline V gene has CDR1 SGHAT and CDR2 FQNNGV. CDR3 length equals 16 residues. With 60 Vbeta and 13 Jbeta primers, the PCR was carried out. The assay was immunoSEQ multiplex PCR, and TCRdb's table has in-frame clones only and misses some. The data hold more than 65,000 clones, with 78% observed a single time. V is TRBV11-2 and J is TRBJ1-1, with a possible D match to TRBD1 (5 bases). The sequence derives from a man in his late teens or twenties in good health and CMV-seropositive. Material for sequencing was PBMCs. The chain's CDR3 is CASSLWDSGVNTEAFF. The CDR3 nucleotides read TGTGCCAGCAGCTTATGGGACTCCGGGGTGAACACTGAAGCTTTCTTT. Filled out from reference TRBV11-2 and TRBJ1-1, the complete variable domain reads EAGVAQSPRYKIIEKRQSVAFWCNPISGHATLYWYQQILGQGPKLLIQFQNNGVVDDSQLPKDRFSAERLKGVDSTLKIQPAKLEDSAVYLCASSLWDSGVNTEAFFGQGTRLTVV.